This TCR beta chain was retrieved from a study of T cells in Graves' hyperthyroidism and ophthalmopathy (dated by TCRdb to between 2018 and 2020). Some background on the complete study: To identify distinguishing TCR V-J signatures, a discovery cohort of some 100 patients was used, comprising approximately 40 with Graves' ophthalmopathy and 57 with stable Graves' hyperthyroidism. Whether ophthalmopathy could be predicted prospectively was tested in an independent validation cohort made up of approximately 19 hyperthyroidism patients plus 17 patients who later progressed to ophthalmopathy. For training and testing, the 95 to 100 patients in the discovery cohort were randomly divided in a 7:3 ratio. The study also compared thyroid tissue and blood T-cell repertoires from roughly 6 Graves' hyperthyroidism patients. Following sampling, methimazole starting at 30 mg daily was given to hyperthyroidism patients, and high-dose intravenous methylprednisolone was given to ophthalmopathy patients. According to the paper, TCR Vbeta CDR3 sequencing was carried out on 135 peripheral blood samples, which came from approximately 41 ophthalmopathy, fewer than 80 hyperthyroidism and about 17 progressor patients. Findings and caveats that apply to the study as a whole: In validation, progression to ophthalmopathy was predicted by the model with roughly 71% sensitivity and 72.22% specificity, a median of around 5.9 months before onset. A 13 V-J signature model separated ophthalmopathy from stable hyperthyroidism, with about 90% sensitivity and just under 84% specificity in cross-validation and 80%/75% in testing. Blood samples also contained most of the expanded thyroid clonotypes (frequency above 0.001), which suggests that blood repertoires may reflect thyroid immune responses. Sample size was not statistically predetermined, and investigators were not blinded to group allocation.

The TCR beta CDR3 regions were amplified from RNA transcripts. The TCR CDR3 was subjected to a first round of RT-PCR using the HTBI primer set and the Qiagen OneStep RT-PCR kit. The libraries were constructed in a second round of multiplex PCR and then size-selected and purified. The libraries were sequenced on an Illumina HiSeq2000 using paired-end 100 bp reads. In the authors' own workflow: Raw data were processed with SOAPnuke, discarding reads with adapters, uncalled bases, mean Phred below 15, or no exact constant-primer or identifier match. High-quality paired reads were merged using COPE v1.2.5, and each unique nucleotide sequence was defined as a clonotype. Clonotypes were aligned to IMGT TRBV, TRBD and TRBJ reference segments using MiTCR v1.1. The analysis was restricted to V-J combinations with a frequency above 0.0001, which together covered roughly 99% of the repertoires. The TCS score was defined as F50 (clonal expansion) divided by E x V (chaos), with BLOSUM62-based TCRdist calculated between CDR3 peptides within each V-J. Welch's t-statistics and random forest reduced several hundred V-J features to 10 to 15, which were used in a naive Bayes classifier (R e1071). Thyroid-blood repertoire similarity was quantified with the Morisita-Horn index. The public reads were run again by TCRdb, first through fastp at Q25 and then through MiXCR, and only productive beta chains were kept. All rows with the same CDR3 protein become a single entry with the most common DNA and genes. The V and J calls and clone size are TCRdb's, not the authors'. The sample data list hundreds of thousands of distinct CDR3 sequences, and approximately 42% of these were observed just once. The ten biggest clones cover approximately 7.2% of the sample.

Notes on this clonotype: Its specific antigen is unknown. A much larger clone lies one base from this, so it may be a read error.

Exclusion was applied to patients with uncontrolled infections, other autoimmune diseases, pregnancy or lactation. Diagnoses were based on clinical symptoms, serum thyroxine and TRAb, thyroid ultrasound and orbital computed tomography. Total RNA was extracted using Trizol reagent, and RNA quality was assessed on an Agilent 2100 Bioanalyzer. This receptor was obtained from an adult man with Graves' disease, either hyperthyroidism or ophthalmopathy (not recorded which). The sample comprised peripheral blood or thyroid tissue (not recorded which).

The CDR3 in this case is CASSLDAGSNSPPHF. The nucleotides read TGTGCCAGCAGCTTAGACGCAGGATCTAATTCACCCCCCCACTTT. The chain employs TRBV11-2 and TRBJ1-6; the D gene cannot be resolved reliably. The CDR3 sequence holds 15 residues, the cysteine and phenylalanine included. The read is trimmed to its CDR3 DNA, 45 bases read in frame from base 1. From a lookup of the germline V gene, CDR1 and CDR2 are SGHAT and FQNNGV.